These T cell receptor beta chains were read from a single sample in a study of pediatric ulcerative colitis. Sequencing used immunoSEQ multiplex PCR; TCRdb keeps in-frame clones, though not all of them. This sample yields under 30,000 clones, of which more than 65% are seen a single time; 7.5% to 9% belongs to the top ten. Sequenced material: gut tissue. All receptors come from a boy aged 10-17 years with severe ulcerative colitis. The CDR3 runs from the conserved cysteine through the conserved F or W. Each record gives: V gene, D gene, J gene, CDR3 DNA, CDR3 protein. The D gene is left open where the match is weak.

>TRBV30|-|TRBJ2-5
TGTGCCTGGGGAACAATGACCCAGTACTTC
CAWGTMTQYF
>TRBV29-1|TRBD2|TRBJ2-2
TGCAGCGTTGGTGGACCGCTTAGCGGGCCAGCCGGGGAGCTGTTTTTT
CSVGGPLSGPAGELFF
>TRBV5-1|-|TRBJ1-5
TGCGCCAGCAGCTTGGGGGGCGACGGGCGTCAGCCCCAGCATTTT
CASSLGGDGRQPQHF
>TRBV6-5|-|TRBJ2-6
TGTGCCAGCAGTTACTCGTCCGGTTCTGGGGCCAACGTCCTGACTTTC
CASSYSSGSGANVLTF
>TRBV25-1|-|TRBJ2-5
TGTGCCAGCAGTGAACGCGGCAGGGAGACCCAGTACTTC
CASSERGRETQYF
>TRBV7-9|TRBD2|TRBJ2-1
TGTGCCAGCGGCATAGCGGGAGGGGAATACAATGAGCAGTTCTTC
CASGIAGGEYNEQFF
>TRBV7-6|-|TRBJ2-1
TGTGCCAGCAGCTTCGGCAGAAATGAGCAGTTCTTC
CASSFGRNEQFF
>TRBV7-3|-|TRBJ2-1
TGTGCCAGCAGCCCGTCGACGGGCTCCTACAATGAGCAGTTCTTC
CASSPSTGSYNEQFF
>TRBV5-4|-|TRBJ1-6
TGTGCCAGCAGCTTGGCCCAGGATAATTCACCCCTCCACTTT
CASSLAQDNSPLHF
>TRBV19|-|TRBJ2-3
TGTGCCAGTAGTATACGGGGAGATACGCAGTATTTT
CASSIRGDTQYF
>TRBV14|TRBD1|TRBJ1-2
TGTGCCAGCAGCCCACGACAGGGTTTGGGCTATGGCTACACCTTC
CASSPRQGLGYGYTF